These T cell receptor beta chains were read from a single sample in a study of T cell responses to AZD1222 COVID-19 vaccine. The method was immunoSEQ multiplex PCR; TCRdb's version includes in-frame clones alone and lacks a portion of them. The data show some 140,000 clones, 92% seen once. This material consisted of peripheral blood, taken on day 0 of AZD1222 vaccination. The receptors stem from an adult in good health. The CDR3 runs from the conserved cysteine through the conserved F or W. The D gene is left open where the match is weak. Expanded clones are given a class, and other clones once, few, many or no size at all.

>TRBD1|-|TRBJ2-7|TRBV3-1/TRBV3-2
TGTGCCAGCATTGGGACAGGGGGCTACGAGCAGTACTTC
CASIGTGGYEQYF
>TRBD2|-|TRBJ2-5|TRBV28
TGTGCCAGCATCGACGGCGGGAGGGTGGAGACCCAGTACTTC
CASIDGGRVETQYF
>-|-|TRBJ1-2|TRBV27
TGTGCCAGCAGGATGGATACAGGGTTCGCCGGCTACACCTTC
CASRMDTGFAGYTF
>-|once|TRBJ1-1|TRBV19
TGTGCCAGTAGCTTGGGCTTCATGAACACTGAAGCTTTCTTT
CASSLGFMNTEAFF
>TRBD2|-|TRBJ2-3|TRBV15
TGTGCCACCAGCACTCGGACTAGCGCGGATACGCAGTATTTT
CATSTRTSADTQYF
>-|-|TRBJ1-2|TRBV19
TGTGCCAGTAGTATTGGTATGGTAGGATATCTAATCTATGGCTACACCTTC
CASSIGMVGYLIYGYTF
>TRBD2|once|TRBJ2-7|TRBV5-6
TGTGCCAGCAGCTTGGCCGTTGGACTAGCGGGAGGCATCTCCTACGAGCAGTACTTC
CASSLAVGLAGGISYEQYF
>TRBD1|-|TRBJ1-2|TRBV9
TGTGCCAGCAGCCCCGCGGGCGCAGGGGGTAACTATGGCTACACCTTC
CASSPAGAGGNYGYTF
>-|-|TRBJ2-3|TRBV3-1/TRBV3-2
TGTGCCAGCAGCCAAGAATACGCAGATACGCAGTATTTT
CASSQEYADTQYF
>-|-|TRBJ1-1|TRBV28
TGTGCCAGCAGTCTGATCGCCCGGACCACTGAAGCTTTCTTT
CASSLIARTTEAFF
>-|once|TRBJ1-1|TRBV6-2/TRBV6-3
TGTGCCAGCAGTTACTCGAGAGTGAACACTGAAGCTTTCTTT
CASSYSRVNTEAFF
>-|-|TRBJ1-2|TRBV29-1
TGCAGCGTTGAGCACGGATTCTATGGCTACACCTTC
CSVEHGFYGYTF
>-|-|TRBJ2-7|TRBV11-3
TGTGCCAGCAGCCCTGGATCCGGAGAAGGCCACGAGCAGTACTTC
CASSPGSGEGHEQYF
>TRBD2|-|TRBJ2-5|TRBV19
TGTGCCAGTAGTATGGGACTAGCGGGAGGGCCAGGAGGTATCCAGACCCAGTACTTC
CASSMGLAGGPGGIQTQYF
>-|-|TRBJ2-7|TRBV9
TGTGCCAGCAGCGTAACCCCCACCTACGAGCAGTACTTC
CASSVTPTYEQYF
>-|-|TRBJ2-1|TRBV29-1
TGCAGCAAAACAGAGGCCAATGAGCAGTTCTTC
CSKTEANEQFF
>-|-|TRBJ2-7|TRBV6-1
TGTGCCAGCAGTGAAGCGTCGCAAACTAACGAGCAGTACTTC
CASSEASQTNEQYF
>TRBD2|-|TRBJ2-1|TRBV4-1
TGCGCCAGCAGCCGAGTGACTAGCGGGAGCGACAATGAGCAGTTCTTC
CASSRVTSGSDNEQFF
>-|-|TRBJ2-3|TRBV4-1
TGCGCCAGCAGCCAAATCGCCCGGGCCGATACGCAGTATTTT
CASSQIARADTQYF
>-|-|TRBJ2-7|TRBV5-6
TGTGCCAGCAGCTTGCAGGGCCATACCTACGAGCAGTACTTC
CASSLQGHTYEQYF
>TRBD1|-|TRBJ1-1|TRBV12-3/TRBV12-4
TGTGCCAGCAGGGGACAGGGGCACACTGAAGCTTTCTTT
CASRGQGHTEAFF
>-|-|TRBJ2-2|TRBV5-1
TGCGCCAGCAGCTTGGGCCCGGGTAGCGGGAACACCGGGGAGCTGTTTTTT
CASSLGPGSGNTGELFF
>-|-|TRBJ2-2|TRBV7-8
TGTGCCAGCAGCAGCGGAAGAAACACCGGGGAGCTGTTTTTT
CASSSGRNTGELFF
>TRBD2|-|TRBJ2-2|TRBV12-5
TGTGCTAGTGGCCGGACTAGCGGGAGCGGGGAGCTGTTTTTT
CASGRTSGSGELFF
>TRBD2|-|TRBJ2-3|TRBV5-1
TGCGCCAGCAGCCCCTTCCTGACTAGCGGGATAAGCACAGATACGCAGTATTTT
CASSPFLTSGISTDTQYF
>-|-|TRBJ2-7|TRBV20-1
TGCAGTGCAAACAGGGTCTACGAGCAGTACTTC
CSANRVYEQYF
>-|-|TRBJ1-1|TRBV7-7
TGTGCCAGCAGCTTAGGGGCAGGGACTGAAGCTTTCTTT
CASSLGAGTEAFF
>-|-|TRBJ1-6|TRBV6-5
TGTGCCAGCACCCCTGACTTGGGGGAAACGTCCCTCCACTTT
CASTPDLGETSLHF